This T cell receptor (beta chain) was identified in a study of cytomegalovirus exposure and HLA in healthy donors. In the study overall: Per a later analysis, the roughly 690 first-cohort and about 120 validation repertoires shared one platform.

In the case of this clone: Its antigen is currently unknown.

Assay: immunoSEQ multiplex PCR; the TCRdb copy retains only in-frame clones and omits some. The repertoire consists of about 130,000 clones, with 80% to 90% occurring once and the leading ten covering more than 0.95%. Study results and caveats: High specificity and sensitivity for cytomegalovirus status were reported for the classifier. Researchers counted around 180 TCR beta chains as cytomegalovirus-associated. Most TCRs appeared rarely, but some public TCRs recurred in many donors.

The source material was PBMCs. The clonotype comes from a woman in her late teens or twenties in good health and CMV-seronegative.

DNA of the CDR3: TGTGCCAGCACGCGCCTTCCCGGCTATGGCTACACCTTC. Amino acid sequence: CASTRLPGYGYTF. The chain couples TRBV6-6 to TRBJ1-2; no clear D gene. Trimming removed 7 bases from V and 4 bases from J, with 13 bases in between. This CDR3 contains 13 residues. Looked up from germline, CDR1 is MNHNY and CDR2 is SVGAGI (reference sequence).